A selection of T cell receptor beta chains follows, all from one sample in a study of blood T cells in healthy people across ages. Using its own MiXCR run on the 5' RACE reads, TCRdb lists one record per CDR3 protein. The table lists approximately 1,700,000 distinct CDR3 sequences, roughly 43% of them singletons. Sequencing was done on a sample of blood. The receptors originated from a human donor in good health. Both conserved end residues are part of each CDR3. The order of the fields is J gene, V gene, clone size, D gene, CDR3 DNA, CDR3 protein. The D gene is left open where the match is weak. Where a row states a size, it is once, few, many or the class of an expanded clone; other rows omit it.

>TRBJ2-1|TRBV24-1|-|-
TGTGCCACCAGTGAGCAGGGGGGACCGTACAATGAGCAGTTCTTC
CATSEQGGPYNEQFF
>TRBJ1-1|TRBV18|-|TRBD1
TGTGCGAGTACAGTCGGGACAGGGGGATTATACACTGAAGCTTTCTTT
CASTVGTGGLYTEAFF
>TRBJ2-7|TRBV7-2|-|-
TGTGCCGGCAGCTTAGACCTCGACTCCTACGAGCAGTACTTC
CAGSLDLDSYEQYF
>TRBJ2-5|TRBV5-1|-|-
TGCGCCAGCAGCCCGGAGGGCGGATTGGGAGAGACCCAGTACTTC
CASSPEGGLGETQYF
>TRBJ2-7|TRBV20-1|-|TRBD1
TGCAGTGCTCAGAATTGGGACAGGATCAACTACGAGCAGTACTTC
CSAQNWDRINYEQYF
>TRBJ1-5|TRBV18|-|-
TGTCCCAGCTCAGCAACTCCGAGGGGCAATCAGCCCCAGCATTTT
CPSSATPRGNQPQHF
>TRBJ2-5|TRBV29-1|-|-
TGCAGCGTTGAGACAACCCGGACAGAGCTTTGGGGGACCCAGTACTTC
CSVETTRTELWGTQYF
>TRBJ1-1|TRBV5-6|-|-
TGTGCCAGCAGCCCCCTTACGCCACACGGAGAGAACACTGAAGCTTTCTTT
CASSPLTPHGENTEAFF
>TRBJ2-4|TRBV4-1|-|-
TGCGCCAGCAGCCAAGAGTTACGAAGCAGGGAGCAGTACTTC
CASSQELRSREQYF
>TRBJ1-2|TRBV9|few|-
TGTGCCAGCAGCGTATCAAGCAGGGACGATGGCTACACCTTC
CASSVSSRDDGYTF
>TRBJ2-7|TRBV7-2|once|TRBD1
TGTGCCAGCAGCTCACGTGCTGGGACAGGGGTAGGCGAGCAGTACTTC
CASSSRAGTGVGEQYF
>TRBJ2-1|TRBV10-3|few|TRBD2
TGTGCCAACTCGGGAGGGAATGAGCAGTTCTTC
CANSGGNEQFF
>TRBJ1-1|TRBV27|-|-
TGTGCCAGCAGTTGGCACAGGGAGAACACTGAAGCTTTCTTT
CASSWHRENTEAFF
>TRBJ2-6|TRBV5-8|-|-
TGTGCCAGCAGCTTTGCGGGGGCTTCTGGAGCCAACGTCCTGACTTTC
CASSFAGASGANVLTF
>TRBJ2-1|TRBV11-2|once|-
TGTGCCAGCAGCTTTAACGGTCAAGAGACCCAGTTCTTC
CASSFNGQETQFF
>TRBJ2-7|TRBV7-9|-|-
TGTACCAGCAGCCCCCGGGACACCCACGAGCAGTACTTC
CTSSPRDTHEQYF
>TRBJ1-2|TRBV4-1|-|-
TGCGCCAGCAGTCAAGTTCTGTCCGGACGAGGACTACATGGCTACACCTTC
CASSQVLSGRGLHGYTF
>TRBJ2-1|TRBV20-1|few|TRBD1
TGCAGTGCTAGAGACCCGGGACAGGGCGATGAGCAGTTCTTC
CSARDPGQGDEQFF
>TRBJ2-3|TRBV20-1|few|TRBD2
TGCAGTGCTAGAGTATGGTTCAGGAGCGGGGGGTCAGATACGCAGTATTTT
CSARVWFRSGGSDTQYF
>TRBJ1-2|TRBV7-3|few|TRBD1
TGTGCCAGCAGCTTAGCAGGGGGCCGCTATGGCTACACCTTC
CASSLAGGRYGYTF
>TRBJ2-3|TRBV20-1|few|-
TGCAGTGCGGGCTGGGGGCTTAGCACAGATACGCAGTATTTT
CSAGWGLSTDTQYF
>TRBJ2-3|TRBV9|few|TRBD2
TGTGCCAGCAGCCCTCTAGCGGGGGGCGCGTATATGACAGATACGCAGTATTTT
CASSPLAGGAYMTDTQYF
>TRBJ2-1|TRBV29-1|few|TRBD2
TGCAGCGTCGTCGGGACTAGCGGGGGCCCGAGCTCCTACAATGAGCAGTTCTTC
CSVVGTSGGPSSYNEQFF
>TRBJ2-3|TRBV12-5|-|TRBD2
TGTGCTAGTGGTTCCCTAGCGGGGGGCAAGACTTACTCTAGCACAGGTACGCAGTATTTT
CASGSLAGGKTYSSTGTQYF
>TRBJ2-7|TRBV3-1|-|-
TGTGCCAGCAGCTTACAGCCTTCCTACGAGCAGTACTTC
CASSLQPSYEQYF
>TRBJ2-1|TRBV20-1|-|TRBD2
TGCAGTGCCGTTAGCGGGGACACCTACAATGAGCAGTTCTTC
CSAVSGDTYNEQFF
>TRBJ2-3|TRBV11-2|-|TRBD2
TGTGCCAGCAGCACTCCTCCGGGGCTAGCGGGGGGCAATGTAGTCGCGGATACGCAGTATTTT
CASSTPPGLAGGNVVADTQYF
>TRBJ2-7|TRBV27|-|-
TGTGCCAGCTCGACGGGGTTTGGTTACGAGCAGTACTTC
CASSTGFGYEQYF